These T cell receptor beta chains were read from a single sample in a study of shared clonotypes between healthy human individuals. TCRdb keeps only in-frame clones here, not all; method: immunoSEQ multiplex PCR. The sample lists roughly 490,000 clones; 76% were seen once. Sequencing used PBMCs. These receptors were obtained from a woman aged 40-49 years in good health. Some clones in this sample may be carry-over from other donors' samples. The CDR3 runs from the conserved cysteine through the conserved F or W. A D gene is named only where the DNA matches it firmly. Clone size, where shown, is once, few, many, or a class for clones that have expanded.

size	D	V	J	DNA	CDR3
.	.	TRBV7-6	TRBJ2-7	TGTGCCAGCAGCTTAGTCGGAAGAACCTACGAGCAGTACTTC	CASSLVGRTYEQYF
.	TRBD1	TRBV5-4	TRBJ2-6	TGTGCCAGCAGCTTGAACAGGGGTGGCTCTGGGGCCAACGTCCTGACTTTC	CASSLNRGGSGANVLTF
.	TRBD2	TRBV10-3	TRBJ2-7	TGTGCCATCAGTCCCCCCGAGTCTAGCGGGACTTACGAGCAGTACTTC	CAISPPESSGTYEQYF
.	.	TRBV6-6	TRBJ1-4	TGTGCCACTACCACCGGCCATGAAAAACTGTTTTTT	CATTTGHEKLFF
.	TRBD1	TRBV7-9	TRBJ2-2	TGTGCCGGCAGCCAGGGACAGGTGAACACCGGGGAGCTGTTTTTT	CAGSQGQVNTGELFF
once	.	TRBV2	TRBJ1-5	TGTGCCAGTTCCAGGGGCACGAGCAATCAGCCCCAGCATTTT	CASSRGTSNQPQHF
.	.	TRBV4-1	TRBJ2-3	TGCGCCAGCAGCACCGCGGGGAGCACAGATACGCAGTATTTT	CASSTAGSTDTQYF
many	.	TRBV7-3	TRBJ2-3	TGTGCCAGCAGCTTAGGCTCGCCCGCAGATACGCAGTATTTT	CASSLGSPADTQYF
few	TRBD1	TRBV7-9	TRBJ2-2	TGTGCCAGCAGCCGGGACAGAGAGGCCGGGGAGCTGTTTTTT	CASSRDREAGELFF
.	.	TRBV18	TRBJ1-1	TGTGCCAGCTCACCACAAGCGAACACTGAAGCTTTCTTT	CASSPQANTEAFF
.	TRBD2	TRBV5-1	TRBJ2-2	TGCGCCAGCAGCTTGAGGAGCGGGAGGTCCGCCGGGGAGCTGTTTTTT	CASSLRSGRSAGELFF
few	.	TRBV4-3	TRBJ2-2	TGCGCCAGCAGCCAAGAGTGGGGTCGAGTGAACACCGGGGAGCTGTTTTTT	CASSQEWGRVNTGELFF
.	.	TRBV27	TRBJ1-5	TGTGCCAGCAGTTCTACGGACCGTTTGGGGCCCCAGCATTTT	CASSSTDRLGPQHF
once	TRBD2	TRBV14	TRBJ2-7	TGTGCCAGCAGCCACCTTCTAGCGGAGTTCTACGAGCAGTACTTC	CASSHLLAEFYEQYF
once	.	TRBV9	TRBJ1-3	TGTGCCAGCAGCGTTACTCCTGACTCTGGAAACACCATATATTTT	CASSVTPDSGNTIYF
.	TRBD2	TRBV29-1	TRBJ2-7	TGCAGCGTTGGAGGACTAGCGGGAAGGTCCTACGAGCAGTACTTC	CSVGGLAGRSYEQYF
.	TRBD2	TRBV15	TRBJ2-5	TGTGCCACCAGCAGAGATTCTTCGCCTCGACTAGCGGGGTTGGAGACCCAGTACTTC	CATSRDSSPRLAGLETQYF
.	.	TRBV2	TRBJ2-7	TGTGCCAGCAGTGAAGCCCCGTTGGTGGGGTGGGACTTC	CASSEAPLVGWDF
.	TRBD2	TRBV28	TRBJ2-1	TGTGCCAGCGCCGGACTGGCGGGAGGGCCTCGGAATGAGCAGTTCTTC	CASAGLAGGPRNEQFF
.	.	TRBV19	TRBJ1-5	TGTGCCAGTAGTATAGCGGGCAGTAGCAATCAGCCCCAGCATTTT	CASSIAGSSNQPQHF
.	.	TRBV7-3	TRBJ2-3	TGTGCCAGCAGCGCACAGGGAAGGACAGATACGCAGTATTTT	CASSAQGRTDTQYF
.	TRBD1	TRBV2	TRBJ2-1	TGTGCCAGCACGGGACAGGGGGCCGCCTACAATGAGCAGTTCTTC	CASTGQGAAYNEQFF
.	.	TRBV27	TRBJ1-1	TGTGCCAGCAGTCCTACCACCTTAGGGCATGGCACTGAAGCTTTCTTT	CASSPTTLGHGTEAFF
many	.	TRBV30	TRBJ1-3	TGTGCCTGGAGTGTTACGGGTGGAAACACCATATATTTT	CAWSVTGGNTIYF
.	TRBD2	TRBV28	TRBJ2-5	TGTGCCAGCAGTCCTACTAGCGGGACACGAGAGACCCAGTACTTC	CASSPTSGTRETQYF
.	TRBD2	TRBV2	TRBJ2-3	TGTGCCAGCGGGGAAGCGGGAGAAAGTACAGATACGCAGTATTTT	CASGEAGESTDTQYF
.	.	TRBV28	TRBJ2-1	TGTGCCAGCAGGAGGGAGAATGAGCAGTTCTTC	CASRRENEQFF
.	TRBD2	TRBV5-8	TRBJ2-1	TGTGCCAGCAGCAGGACTAGCGGGAGGGTAGCATATGAGCAGTTCTTC	CASSRTSGRVAYEQFF
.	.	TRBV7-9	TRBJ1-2	TGTGCCAGCAGCCCGACCGGCCTTACTAACTATGGCTACACCTTC	CASSPTGLTNYGYTF
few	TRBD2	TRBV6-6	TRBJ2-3	TGTGCCAGCAGTTTCCGGACTAGCGGCAAAGATACGCAGTATTTT	CASSFRTSGKDTQYF
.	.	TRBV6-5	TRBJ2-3	TGTGCCAGCAATTCTAACGGGGATACGCAGTATTTT	CASNSNGDTQYF
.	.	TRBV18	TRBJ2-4	TGTGCCAGCGGATCGGAGGACAACATTCAGTACTTC	CASGSEDNIQYF
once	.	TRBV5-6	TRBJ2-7	TGTGCCAGCAGCTTGGCCCTGCGTCATTCCCCCTTCGAGCAGTACTTC	CASSLALRHSPFEQYF
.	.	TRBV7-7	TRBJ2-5	TGTGCCAGCAGCTTAAATACTGGAACGGGATTCCTTCAAGAGACCCAGTACTTC	CASSLNTGTGFLQETQYF
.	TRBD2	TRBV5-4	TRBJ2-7	TGTGCCAGCAGGGTAGCGGGACAAAGGCAGTACTTC	CASRVAGQRQYF
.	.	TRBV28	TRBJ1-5	TGTGCCAGCAGTCCCCGGGCGGGGGCCTCCAATCAGCCCCAGCATTTT	CASSPRAGASNQPQHF
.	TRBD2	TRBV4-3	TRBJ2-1	TGCGCCAGCAGCCAAGATGGGGCCGGGAGGGCCTACAATGAGCAGTTCTTC	CASSQDGAGRAYNEQFF
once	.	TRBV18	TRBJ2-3	TGTGCCAGCTCACCAACGGGGGATCCAGATACGCAGTATTTT	CASSPTGDPDTQYF
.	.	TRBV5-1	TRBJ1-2	TGCGCCAGCAGCTTCACCCGGGGCAGGAACTGGGGCTACACCTTC	CASSFTRGRNWGYTF
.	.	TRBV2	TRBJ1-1	TGTGCCAGCAGTGGGGAGACCGCTGAAGCTTTCTTT	CASSGETAEAFF
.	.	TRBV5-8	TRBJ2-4	TGTGCCAGCACGCGCCGGGGTGCAAAAAACATTCAGTACTTC	CASTRRGAKNIQYF
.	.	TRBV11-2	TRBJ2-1	TGTGCCAGCAGTTTAGATTGGCCGCGGGGCCAGTTCTTC	CASSLDWPRGQFF
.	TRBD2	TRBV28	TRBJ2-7	TGTGCCAGCAGTTTCGACTTCGGGAGGGCCTACGAGCAGTACTTC	CASSFDFGRAYEQYF
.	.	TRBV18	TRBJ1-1	TGTGCCAGCTCACCAGCTGCTAACACTGAAGCTTTCTTT	CASSPAANTEAFF
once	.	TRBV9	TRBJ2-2	TGTGCCAGCAGCGTAAACAGGGAGGCCCCCAACACCGGGGAGCTGTTTTTT	CASSVNREAPNTGELFF
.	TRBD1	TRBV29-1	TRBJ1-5	TGCAGCGTTGAGCAGGGGGCAGGTCAGCCCCAGCATTTT	CSVEQGAGQPQHF
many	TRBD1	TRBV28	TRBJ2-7	TGTGCCAGCCTTGGGACAGGCTATACCTACGAGCAGTACTTC	CASLGTGYTYEQYF
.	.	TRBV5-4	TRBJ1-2	TGTGCCAGCAAAACGCCAGCTAACTATGGCTACACCTTC	CASKTPANYGYTF
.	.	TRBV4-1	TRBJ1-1	TGCGCCAGCAGCCAAGTGGGGTCTCTGAACACTGAAGCTTTCTTT	CASSQVGSLNTEAFF
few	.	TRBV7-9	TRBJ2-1	TGTGCCAGCAGCCTGACAGCCTACAATGAGCAGTTCTTC	CASSLTAYNEQFF
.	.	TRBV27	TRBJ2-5	TGTGCCAGCAGTTTTCGGGGTCGCGAAGAGACCCAGTACTTC	CASSFRGREETQYF
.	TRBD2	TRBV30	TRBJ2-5	TGTGCCTGGCGACTAGCGGGATTTGATGTGAAGGGAGGGAGATTTGGGACCCAGTACTTC	CAWRLAGFDVKGGRFGTQYF
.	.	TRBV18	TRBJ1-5	TGTGCCAGCTCCCCTTTAGGGAGCAATCAGCCCCAGCATTTT	CASSPLGSNQPQHF
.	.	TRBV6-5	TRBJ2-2	TGTGCCAGCAGTTACTCGGGGGTGTTGGACGGGGAGCTGTTTTTT	CASSYSGVLDGELFF
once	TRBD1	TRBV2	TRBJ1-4	TGTGCCAGCAGTGGGACAGGGGGCAGTGGAAAACTGTTTTTT	CASSGTGGSGKLFF